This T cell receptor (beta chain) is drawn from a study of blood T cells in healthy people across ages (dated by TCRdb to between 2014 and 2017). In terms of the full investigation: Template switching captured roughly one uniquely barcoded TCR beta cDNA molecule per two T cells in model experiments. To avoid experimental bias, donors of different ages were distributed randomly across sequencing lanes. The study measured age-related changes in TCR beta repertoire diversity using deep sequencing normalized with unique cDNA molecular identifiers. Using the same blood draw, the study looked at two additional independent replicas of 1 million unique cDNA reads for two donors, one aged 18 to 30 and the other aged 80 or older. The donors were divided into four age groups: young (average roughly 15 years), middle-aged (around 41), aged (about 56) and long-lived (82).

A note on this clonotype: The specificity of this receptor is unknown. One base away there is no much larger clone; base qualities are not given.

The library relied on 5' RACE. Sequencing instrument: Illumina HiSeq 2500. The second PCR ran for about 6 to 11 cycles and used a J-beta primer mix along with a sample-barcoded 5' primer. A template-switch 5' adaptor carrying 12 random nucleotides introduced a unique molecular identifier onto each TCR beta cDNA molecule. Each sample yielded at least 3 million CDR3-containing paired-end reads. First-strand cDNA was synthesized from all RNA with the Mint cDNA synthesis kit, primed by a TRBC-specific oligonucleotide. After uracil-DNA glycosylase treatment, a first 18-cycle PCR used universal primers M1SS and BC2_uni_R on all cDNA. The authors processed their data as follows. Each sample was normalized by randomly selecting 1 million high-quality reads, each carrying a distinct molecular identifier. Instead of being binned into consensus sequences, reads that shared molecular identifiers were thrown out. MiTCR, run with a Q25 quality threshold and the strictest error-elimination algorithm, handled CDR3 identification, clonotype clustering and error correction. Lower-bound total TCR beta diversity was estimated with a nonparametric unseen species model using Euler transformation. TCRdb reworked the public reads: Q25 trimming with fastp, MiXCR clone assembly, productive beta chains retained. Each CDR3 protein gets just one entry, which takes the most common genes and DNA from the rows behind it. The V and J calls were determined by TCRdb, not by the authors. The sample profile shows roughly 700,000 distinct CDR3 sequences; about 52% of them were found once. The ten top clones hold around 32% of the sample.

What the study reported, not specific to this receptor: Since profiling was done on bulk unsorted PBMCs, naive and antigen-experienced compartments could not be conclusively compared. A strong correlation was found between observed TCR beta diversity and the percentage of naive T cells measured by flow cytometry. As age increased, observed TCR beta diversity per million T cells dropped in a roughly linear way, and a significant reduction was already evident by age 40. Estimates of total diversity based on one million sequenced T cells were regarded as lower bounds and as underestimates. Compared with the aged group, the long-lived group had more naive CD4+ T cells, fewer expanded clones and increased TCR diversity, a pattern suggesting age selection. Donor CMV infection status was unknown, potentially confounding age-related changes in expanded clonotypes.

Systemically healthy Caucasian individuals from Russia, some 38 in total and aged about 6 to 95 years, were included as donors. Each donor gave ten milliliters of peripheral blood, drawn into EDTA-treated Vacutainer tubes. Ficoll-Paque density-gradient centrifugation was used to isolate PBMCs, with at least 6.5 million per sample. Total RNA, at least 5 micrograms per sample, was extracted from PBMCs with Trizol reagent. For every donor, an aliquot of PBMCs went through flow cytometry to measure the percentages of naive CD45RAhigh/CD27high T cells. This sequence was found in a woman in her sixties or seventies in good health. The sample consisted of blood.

The DNA is TGTGCCAGCAGCTTGGTCCTAGCAGGAGGCTACGAGCAGTACTTC. Translation gives CASSLVLAGGYEQYF. The chain joins TRBV5-6 to TRBJ2-7, with TRBD2 perhaps the D gene, on 5 matching bases. The CDR3 starts with the cysteine, ends with the phenylalanine, and has 15 residues. Only the CDR3 part of the read is kept: 45 bases, read in frame from the first base. According to the germline V gene, CDR1 reads SGHDT and CDR2 reads YYEEEE. Trimming removed 0 bases from V and 3 bases from J, leaving 13 bases between the germline ends.